The 20 T cell receptor beta chains reported below all come from one sample, sequenced in a study of T-cell reconstitution after alpha-beta-depleted transplantation in children. This sample's TCRbeta library carried unique molecular identifier barcodes. Via MiXCR, TCRdb re-called the PCR reads, giving one row per CDR3 protein. The table lists roughly 350,000 distinct CDR3 sequences, about 9.4% of them singletons. The sequenced sample was PBMCs from the stem cell graft donor, obtained from the stem cell graft. These receptors were obtained from a human donor who donated a stem cell graft to a child with acute lymphoblastic leukemia.

The chain couples TRBV12-3 or TRBV12-4 to TRBJ2-3; TRBD1 agrees at 7 bases. The CDR3 is made up of 13 amino acids. With 5 bases clipped from V and 10 bases from J, the junction kept 9 bases outside the gene matches. As DNA, the CDR3 is TGTGCCAGCAGTCAAGGGACAGCGAAATCGCAGTATTTT. Translation: CASSQGTAKSQYF.

This clonotype was found a few times. This chain joins TRBV9 and TRBJ2-5; tentative D call: TRBD2 (5 bases). Trimming stripped 0 bases from V and 5 bases from J, with 8 bases between. Germline-derived CDR1 and CDR2 are SGDLS and YYNGEE. The length of the CDR3 is 13 residues. The CDR3 spells CASSVEGGETQYF. CDR3 sequence (DNA): TGTGCCAGCAGCGTAGAGGGCGGGGAGACCCAGTACTTC.

Only a few counts were recorded for this clonotype. The V and J genes are TRBV7-9 and TRBJ2-7; 7 bases line up with TRBD2. This CDR3 comprises 16 residues. CDR1 is SEHNR, CDR2 FQNEAQ, per germline (reference sequence). V shed 4 bases and J 2 bases; nucleotides not matched to a gene: 11. This CDR3 reads CASSYASSGSPYEQYF. CDR3 DNA: TGTGCCAGCAGCTACGCCTCTAGCGGTTCTCCCTACGAGCAGTACTTC.

This clonotype has more than one count but fewer than ten. The V and J genes are TRBV5-1 and TRBJ2-1, with 8 nucleotides matching TRBD2. Germline V CDR1 and CDR2: SGHRS, YFSETQ. V lost 5 bases and J lost 3; bases outside the gene matches: 7. This CDR3 is 15 amino acids long. The CDR3 sequence is CASSSPRGVYNEQFF. In DNA, the CDR3 is TGCGCCAGCAGTTCGCCGCGGGGGGTCTACAATGAGCAGTTCTTC. Full variable domain (remainder filled in from reference TRBV5-1 and TRBJ2-1): KAGVTQTPRYLIKTRGQQVTLSCSPISGHRSVSWYQQTPGQGLQFLFEYFSETQRNKGNFPGRFSGRQFSNSRSEMNVSTLELGDSALYLCASSSPRGVYNEQFFGPGTRLTVL.

Here the CDR3 reads CASSPGGGTGANVLTF. DNA for the CDR3: TGTGCCAGCAGTCCCGGGGGGGGAACTGGGGCCAACGTCCTGACTTTC. The J gene is TRBJ2-6, the V gene TRBV28; 8 nucleotides align to TRBD2. With V trimmed by 5 bases and J by 2 bases, 5 bases remained unmatched. The CDR3 covers 16 residues. Germline CDR1 reads MDHEN; CDR2 reads SYDVKM.

The chain links TRBV7-3 to TRBJ2-1; D is ambiguous. This CDR3 is 14 amino acids long. CDR1 and CDR2 (germline): SGHTA, FQGTGA. V was pared by 2 bases and J by 7 bases, with 12 bases between. The CDR3 here is CASSLHPKDNEQFF. The CDR3 region has the DNA TGTGCCAGCAGCTTACATCCGAAGGATAATGAGCAGTTCTTC. Full variable domain (outside the CDR3, taken from reference TRBV7-3 and TRBJ2-1): GAGVSQTPSNKVTEKGKYVELRCDPISGHTALYWYRQSLGQGPEFLIYFQGTGAADDSGLPNDRFFAVRPEGSVSTLKIQRTERGDSAVYLCASSLHPKDNEQFFGPGTRLTVL.

Of note for this clonotype: It may be a read error: a sequence one base away is much more abundant. The chain is built from TRBV3-1 and TRBJ1-1; TRBD1 is a possible D gene (5 bases). CDR1 is LGHDT, CDR2 YNNKEL, per germline (reference sequence). The CDR3 runs 15 residues. V was pared by 8 bases and J by 3 bases, with 19 bases between. This CDR3 reads CASGRAGTWDTEAFF. CDR3 bases: TGTGCCAGCGGCCGGGCCGGGACCTGGGACACTGAAGCTTTCTTT.

This clonotype occurred a few times. The genes are TRBV5-1 and TRBJ1-6; 7 positions match TRBD1. Trimming cost V 6 bases and J 5 bases; bases outside gene matches: 8. CDR1 is SGHRS and CDR2 is YFSETQ in the germline V gene. CDR3 size: 15 residues. The CDR3 sequence is CASTFAGTDNSPLHF. CDR3 nucleotides: TGCGCCAGCACCTTTGCGGGGACAGATAATTCACCCCTCCACTTT.

V gene TRBV10-3 combines with J gene TRBJ2-1; the match to TRBD2 covers 8 bases. Unmatched junction bases numbered 1, after V lost 4 bases and J lost 5 bases. The CDR3 has 13 amino acids. From germline, CDR1 is ENHRY and CDR2 SYGVKD. CDR3 sequence (DNA): TGTGCCATCAGTGGAGCGGGAGACAATGAGCAGTTCTTC. Translating it yields CAISGAGDNEQFF.

This clonotype was picked up many times. J is TRBJ1-1 and V is TRBV7-9, with a tentative D call TRBD1 (5 bases). Trimming shortened V by 5 bases and J by 3 bases, and 13 bases separated the two germline ends. Per germline, CDR1 SEHNR and CDR2 FQNEAQ (reference sequence). This CDR3 is 14 amino acids long. This CDR3 reads CASSDGTGDTEAFF. The CDR3 DNA reads TGTGCCAGCAGCGACGGGACCGGGGACACTGAAGCTTTCTTT.

This clonotype was seen a handful of times. The V and J genes are TRBV4-3 and TRBJ2-1, with TRBD1 as a possible D gene (5 bases). Germline V CDR1 and CDR2: LGHNA, YSLEER. V lost 0 bases and J 7 bases, leaving 13 bases between the germline ends. The CDR3 has 15 residues. CDR3 in amino acids: CASSQDVLSGNEQFF. The CDR3 bases are TGCGCCAGCAGCCAAGATGTACTGTCAGGGAATGAGCAGTTCTTC.

This clonotype was detected ten times or more. The chain combines TRBV12-3 or TRBV12-4 with TRBJ2-1, with TRBD2 matching over 9 bases. This CDR3 is 13 amino acids long. J lost 8 bases, V lost 6 bases, and 5 bases had no gene match. CDR3 sequence reads: CASRGGRGDEQFF. The CDR3 coding sequence is TGTGCCAGCAGAGGCGGGAGGGGAGATGAGCAGTTCTTC.

The V call is TRBV12-3 or TRBV12-4, the J call TRBJ1-1, with D perhaps TRBD1 (5 bases). The CDR3 is 13 residues long. Trimming stripped 7 bases from V and 11 bases from J, with 20 bases between. The CDR3 sequence is CASNNPRRDEAFF. CDR3 nucleotides: TGTGCCAGCAACAATCCCCGCAGGGACGAGGCTTTCTTT.

A few counts support this clonotype. The chain carries TRBV5-1 and TRBJ2-5; no firm D call. The length of the CDR3 is 15 residues. Germline V CDR1 and CDR2: SGHRS, YFSETQ. The germline V and J ends were trimmed by 0 bases and 5 bases, with 14 bases remaining between them. DNA for the CDR3: TGCGCCAGCAGCTTGGAGGTTGACCCAAACGAGACCCAGTACTTC. Protein product: CASSLEVDPNETQYF. The whole variable domain, filled in from reference TRBV5-1 and TRBJ2-5, reads KAGVTQTPRYLIKTRGQQVTLSCSPISGHRSVSWYQQTPGQGLQFLFEYFSETQRNKGNFPGRFSGRQFSNSRSEMNVSTLELGDSALYLCASSLEVDPNETQYFGPGTRLLVL.

This chain uses TRBV7-2 with TRBJ2-5; D is possibly TRBD1 (6 bases). Trimming took 2 bases from V and 4 from J, leaving 8 bases between them. The germline gives CDR1 SGHTA, CDR2 FQGNSA. The length of the CDR3 is 13 residues. The CDR3 sequence: CASSLFRGETQYF. Written as DNA, the CDR3 is TGTGCCAGCAGCTTATTCAGGGGAGAGACCCAGTACTTC.

In this sample, this clonotype turned up a few times. Sequence at one end of the junction differs from germline and may be a read error. The chain joins TRBV7-7 to TRBJ2-5; D unresolved. The CDR3 extends over 15 amino acids. The germline gives CDR1 SSHAT, CDR2 FNYEAQ (reference sequence). CDR3 nucleotide sequence: TGTGCTAGCAGCTTAGTAGGTGTCGCCGAAGAGACCCAGTACTTC. Translation: CASSLVGVAEETQYF.

The chain employs TRBV4-2 and TRBJ2-1, with TRBD2 matching 10 bases. The CDR3 is 20 amino acids. The germline CDR1 and CDR2 sequences are LGHNA and YNFKEQ. Unmatched junction bases numbered 16, after V lost 0 bases and J lost 5 bases. The CDR3 DNA follows: TGTGCCAGCAGCCAAGATGCGGGGGGGCGAGCTAGCGGGAGACACAATGAGCAGTTCTTC. This sequence encodes CASSQDAGGRASGRHNEQFF.

This rearrangement joins TRBV10-2 to TRBJ2-2; 8 nucleotides line up with TRBD1. V was clipped by 10 bases and J by 7 bases; unmatched bases: 5. The CDR3 consists of 12 residues. Germline CDR1 is WSHSY and CDR2 is SAAADI. The CDR3 reads CATGGAGGELFF. CDR3 in DNA: TGCGCCACAGGGGGCGCGGGCGGGGAGCTGTTTTTT.

This clonotype was seen a handful of times. V usage is TRBV27 and J usage is TRBJ1-5; D is unclear. The germline CDR1 and CDR2 sequences are MNHEY and SMNVEV (reference sequence). This CDR3 is 12 amino acids long. V dropped 4 bases and J dropped 7 bases, with 8 bases sitting between them. As DNA, the CDR3 is TGTGCCAGCAGTTCGAACGGCCAGCCCCAGCATTTT. Its translation is CASSSNGQPQHF.

J is TRBJ2-5 and V is TRBV12-3 or TRBV12-4; TRBD1 matches at 10 bases. Germline trimming cut 5 bases from V and 7 bases from J; bases unmatched to any gene: 1. The CDR3 is 12 residues long. CDR3 nucleotide sequence: TGTGCCAGCAGTCGGGACAGGGGGACCCAGTACTTC. This sequence encodes CASSRDRGTQYF.